This T cell receptor beta chain was sequenced during a study of identical twins. After template switching added a universal primer site, the resulting cDNA carried unique molecular identifiers. One entry per CDR3 protein results from TCRdb running MiXCR on the 5' RACE reads. The sample consists of roughly 1,500,000 distinct CDR3 sequences, more than 30% of them appearing once. Findings of the study overall: Carriage of fewer insertions was seen in abundant cord blood beta clonotypes, whereas memory repertoires showed none. Among monozygotic twins, out-of-frame TCR alpha sharing exceeded what models predicted. Alpha sequences out of frame and shared by twins had excess low generation probability.

About this clonotype: The antigen is undetermined.

This CDR3 has 13 residues. From germline, CDR1 is SNHLY and CDR2 FYNNEI. The specimen sequenced was cord blood. This sequence originates from a newborn girl in good health. The rearrangement links TRBV2 to TRBJ1-5, with 8 bases lining up with TRBD1. CDR3 in DNA: TGTGCAGCCGGACAGGGTCTGGGTCAGCCCCAGCATTTT. Translated, it gives CAAGQGLGQPQHF.